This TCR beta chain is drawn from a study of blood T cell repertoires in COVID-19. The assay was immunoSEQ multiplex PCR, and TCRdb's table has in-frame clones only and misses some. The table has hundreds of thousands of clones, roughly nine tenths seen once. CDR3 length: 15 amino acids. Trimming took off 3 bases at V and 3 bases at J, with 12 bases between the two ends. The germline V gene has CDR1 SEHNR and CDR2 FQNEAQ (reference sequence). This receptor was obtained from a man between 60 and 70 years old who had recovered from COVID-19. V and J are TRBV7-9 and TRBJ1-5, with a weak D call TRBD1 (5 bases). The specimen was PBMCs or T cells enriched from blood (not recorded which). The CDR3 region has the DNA TGTGCCAGCAGCTTGGGGGGGATGTCCAATCAGCCCCAGCATTTT. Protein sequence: CASSLGGMSNQPQHF.